This TCR beta chain was obtained from a study of cytomegalovirus exposure and HLA in healthy donors. CDR3 length equals 22 residues. The V gene lost 0 bases and the J gene lost 0 bases, with 24 bases spanning the gap. Germline-derived CDR1 and CDR2 are LNHNV and YYDKDF (reference sequence). Study outcomes and limitations: According to an earlier analysis, most TCR beta V segments yielded productive rearrangements about 90% or about 30% of the time.

This clone was counted once. Its antigen is still unknown. The PCR contained 60 Vbeta and 13 Jbeta primers. Produced via immunoSEQ multiplex PCR; TCRdb's table is partial and in-frame only. This sample has more than 100,000 clones, with about three quarters found just once. The chain links TRBV15 to TRBJ2-6; weak D call: TRBD2 (6 bases). Material for sequencing was PBMCs. The clonotype was recovered from a woman aged 18-30 years in good health and CMV-seronegative. The CDR3 loop is CATSRDLTKGWEVLSGANVLTF. CDR3 DNA sequence: TGTGCCACCAGCAGAGATCTTACGAAAGGGTGGGAGGTTCTCTCTGGGGCCAACGTCCTGACTTTC.